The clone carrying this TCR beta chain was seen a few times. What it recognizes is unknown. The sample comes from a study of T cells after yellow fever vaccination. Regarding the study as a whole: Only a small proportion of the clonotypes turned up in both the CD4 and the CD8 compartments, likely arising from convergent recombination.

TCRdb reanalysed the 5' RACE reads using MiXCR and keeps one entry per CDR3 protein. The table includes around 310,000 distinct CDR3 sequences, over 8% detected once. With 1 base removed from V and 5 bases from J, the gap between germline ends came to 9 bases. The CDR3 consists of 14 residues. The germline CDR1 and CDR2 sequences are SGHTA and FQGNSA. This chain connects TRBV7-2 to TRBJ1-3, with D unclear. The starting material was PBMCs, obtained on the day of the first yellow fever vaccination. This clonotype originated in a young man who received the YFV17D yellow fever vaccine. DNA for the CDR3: TGTGCCAGCAGCTTAGTGGCGGACCGAAACACCATATATTTT. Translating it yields CASSLVADRNTIYF.